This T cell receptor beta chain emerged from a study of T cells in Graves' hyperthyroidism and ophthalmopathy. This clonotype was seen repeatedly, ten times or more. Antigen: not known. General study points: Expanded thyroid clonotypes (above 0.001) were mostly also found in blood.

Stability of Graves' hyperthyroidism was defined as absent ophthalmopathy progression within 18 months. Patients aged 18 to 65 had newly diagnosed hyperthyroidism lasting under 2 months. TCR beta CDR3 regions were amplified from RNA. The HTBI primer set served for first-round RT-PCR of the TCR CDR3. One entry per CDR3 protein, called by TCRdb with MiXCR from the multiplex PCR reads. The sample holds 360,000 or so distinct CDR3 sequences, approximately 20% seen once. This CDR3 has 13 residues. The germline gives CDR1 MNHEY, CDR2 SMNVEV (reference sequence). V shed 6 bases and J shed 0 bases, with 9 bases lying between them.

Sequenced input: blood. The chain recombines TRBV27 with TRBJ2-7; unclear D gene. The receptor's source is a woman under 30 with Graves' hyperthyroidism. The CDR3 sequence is CASRKLASYEQYF. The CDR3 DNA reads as TGTGCCAGCAGGAAGTTGGCCTCCTACGAGCAGTACTTC.